Included here is one TCR beta chain sequence, with context. The repertoire was sequenced with immunoSEQ multiplex PCR; TCRdb's copy has only in-frame clones and lacks some. The sample holds about 170,000 clones; around 87% are singletons and the top ten take under 0.7%. The source of the sample is a study of blood T cell repertoires in COVID-19. J lost 8 bases, V lost 4 bases, and 7 bases had no gene match. The germline gives CDR1 SGHRS, CDR2 YFSETQ. The CDR3 is made up of 13 amino acids. Sequencing was carried out using peripheral blood. V is TRBV5-1 and J is TRBJ2-7, with TRBD1 identical over 9 bases. This receptor was taken from a man in his 60s with COVID-19, enrolled during active disease. DNA for the CDR3: TGCGCCAGCAGCATCCTTACAGGGGGCCAGCAGTACTTC. Protein: CASSILTGGQQYF.